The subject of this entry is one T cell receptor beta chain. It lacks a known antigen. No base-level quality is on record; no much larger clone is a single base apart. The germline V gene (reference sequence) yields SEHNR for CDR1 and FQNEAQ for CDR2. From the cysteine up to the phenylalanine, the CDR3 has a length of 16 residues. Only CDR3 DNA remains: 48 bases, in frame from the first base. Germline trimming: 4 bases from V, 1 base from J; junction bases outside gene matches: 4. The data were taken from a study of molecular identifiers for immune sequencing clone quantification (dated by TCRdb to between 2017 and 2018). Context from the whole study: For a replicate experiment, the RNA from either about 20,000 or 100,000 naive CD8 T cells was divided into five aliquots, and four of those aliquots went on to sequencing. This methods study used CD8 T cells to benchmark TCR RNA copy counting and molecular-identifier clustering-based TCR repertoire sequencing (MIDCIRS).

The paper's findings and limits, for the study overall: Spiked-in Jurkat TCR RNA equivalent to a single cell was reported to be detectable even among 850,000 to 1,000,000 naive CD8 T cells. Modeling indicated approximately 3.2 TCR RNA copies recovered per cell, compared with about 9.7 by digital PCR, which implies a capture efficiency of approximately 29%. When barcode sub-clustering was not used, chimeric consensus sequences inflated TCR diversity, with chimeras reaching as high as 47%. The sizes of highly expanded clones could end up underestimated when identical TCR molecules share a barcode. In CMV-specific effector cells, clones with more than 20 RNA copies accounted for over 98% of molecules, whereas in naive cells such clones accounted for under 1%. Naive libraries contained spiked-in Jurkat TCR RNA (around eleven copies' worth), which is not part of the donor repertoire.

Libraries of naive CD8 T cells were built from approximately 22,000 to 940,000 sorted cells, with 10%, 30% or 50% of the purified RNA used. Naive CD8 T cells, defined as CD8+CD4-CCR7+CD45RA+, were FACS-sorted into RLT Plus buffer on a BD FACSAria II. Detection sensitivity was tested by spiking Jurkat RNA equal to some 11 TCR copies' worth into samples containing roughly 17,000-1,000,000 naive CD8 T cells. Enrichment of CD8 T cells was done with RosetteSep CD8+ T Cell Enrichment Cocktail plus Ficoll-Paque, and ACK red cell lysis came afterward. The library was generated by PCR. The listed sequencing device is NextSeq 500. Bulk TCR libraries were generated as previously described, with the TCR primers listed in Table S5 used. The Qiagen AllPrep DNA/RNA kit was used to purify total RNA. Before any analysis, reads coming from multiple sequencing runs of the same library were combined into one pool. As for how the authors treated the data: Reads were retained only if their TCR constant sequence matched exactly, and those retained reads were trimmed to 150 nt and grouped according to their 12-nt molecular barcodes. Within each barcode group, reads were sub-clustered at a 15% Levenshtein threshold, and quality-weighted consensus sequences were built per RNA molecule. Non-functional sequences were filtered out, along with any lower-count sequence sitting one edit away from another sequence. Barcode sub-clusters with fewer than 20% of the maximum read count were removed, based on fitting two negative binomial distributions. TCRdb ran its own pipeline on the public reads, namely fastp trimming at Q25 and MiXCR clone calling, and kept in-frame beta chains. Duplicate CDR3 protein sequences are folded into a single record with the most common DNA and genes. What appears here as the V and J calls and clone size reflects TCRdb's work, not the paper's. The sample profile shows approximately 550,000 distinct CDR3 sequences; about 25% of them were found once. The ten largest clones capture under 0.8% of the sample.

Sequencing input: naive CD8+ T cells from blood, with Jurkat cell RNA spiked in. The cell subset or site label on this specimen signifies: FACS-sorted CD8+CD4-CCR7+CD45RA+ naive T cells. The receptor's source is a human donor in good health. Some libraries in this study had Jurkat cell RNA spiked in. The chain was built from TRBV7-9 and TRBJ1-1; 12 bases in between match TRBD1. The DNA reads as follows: TGTGCCAGCAGCTGGGACAGGGGGCGAAGGAACACTGAAGCTTTCTTT. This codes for CASSWDRGRRNTEAFF.